Shown below are 6 T cell receptor beta chains from a single sample sequenced in a study of cytomegalovirus exposure and HLA in healthy donors (dated by TCRdb to about 2017). The library was made by the immunoSEQ multiplex PCR assay. For the multiplex PCR, a mixture combining 60 forward primers for TCR Vbeta segments and 13 reverse primers for TCR Jbeta segments was used. TCRdb stores this immuneACCESS table with in-frame sequences only. Part of the clones is absent; in the studies checked, under half of the shortfall reflects unresolved V genes, and no reason is known for the rest. Recorded for this sample are roughly 200,000 clones; 85% of them occurred a single time. The top ten hold about 2.3% of the sample. The material sequenced was PBMCs. The receptors shown here come from a woman in her 50s in good health and CMV-seronegative.

The DNA for the CDR3 is TGTGCCAGCGTGGGCCCTGGGCAGAACACTGAAGCTTTCTTT. It codes for CASVGPGQNTEAFF. The chain is built from TRBV28 and TRBJ1-1, with D hard to call. CDR3 length: 14 amino acids. Germline V gene data show CDR1 as MDHEN and CDR2 as SYDVKM. V was shortened by 8 bases and J by 1 base, with 14 bases between the two germline ends.

The V call is TRBV5-4, the J call TRBJ2-5; no definite D call. With 5 bases removed from V and 11 bases from J, the gap between germline ends came to 13 bases. Germline V CDR1 and CDR2: SGHNT, YYREEE (reference sequence). There are 11 residues in the CDR3. The CDR3, as DNA: TGTGCCAGCAGTCCCTTCACTGAGCAGTACTTC. It encodes CASSPFTEQYF. Filled out from reference TRBV5-4 and TRBJ2-5, the complete variable domain reads ETGVTQSPTHLIKTRGQQVTLRCSSQSGHNTVSWYQQALGQGPQFIFQYYREEENGRGNFPPRFSGLQFPNYSSELNVNALELDDSALYLCASSPFTEQYFGPGTRLLVL.

V gene TRBV9 combines with J gene TRBJ1-1; D is ambiguous. The CDR3 length is 13 residues. V lost 7 bases and J 1 base, leaving 11 bases between the germline ends. Germline V gene sequence: CDR1 SGDLS, CDR2 YYNGEE. In DNA, the CDR3 is TGTGCCAGCTCTTCGGACTGGAACACTGAAGCTTTCTTT. This encodes CASSSDWNTEAFF.

This clone has only a few counts. The chain is built from TRBV4-1 and TRBJ2-2; TRBD2 agrees at 11 bases. The germline CDR1 and CDR2 sequences are MGHRA and YSYEKL. After removal of 2 bases from V and 7 bases from J, the junction contained 6 bases not matched to a gene. This CDR3 has 16 residues. The CDR3 loop is CASSQLTSGIRGELFF. The CDR3 DNA reads as TGCGCCAGCAGCCAACTGACTAGCGGGATCCGCGGGGAGCTGTTTTTT.

Here the CDR3 DNA reads TGCGCCAGCAGCCCGGGACAGTATACAAATAACAATGAGCAGTTCTTC. Its protein is CASSPGQYTNNNEQFF. V is TRBV5-1 and J is TRBJ2-1; 7 nucleotides align to TRBD1. V lost 4 bases, J lost 5 bases, and 12 bases stayed unmatched. Germline V gene sequence: CDR1 SGHRS, CDR2 YFSETQ. The CDR3 runs 16 residues. Supplemented by reference TRBV5-1 and TRBJ2-1, the full variable domain reads KAGVTQTPRYLIKTRGQQVTLSCSPISGHRSVSWYQQTPGQGLQFLFEYFSETQRNKGNFPGRFSGRQFSNSRSEMNVSTLELGDSALYLCASSPGQYTNNNEQFFGPGTRLTVL.

V and J are TRBV5-6 and TRBJ2-1; 7 positions agree with TRBD1. Looked up from germline, CDR1 is SGHDT and CDR2 is YYEEEE. The CDR3 runs to 14 residues. V dropped 8 bases and J dropped 2; count of bases not matched to a gene: 7. The DNA of the CDR3 is TGTGCCAGTACAGGGGCTAGAACCTACAATGAGCAGTTCTTC. The encoded protein is CASTGARTYNEQFF.